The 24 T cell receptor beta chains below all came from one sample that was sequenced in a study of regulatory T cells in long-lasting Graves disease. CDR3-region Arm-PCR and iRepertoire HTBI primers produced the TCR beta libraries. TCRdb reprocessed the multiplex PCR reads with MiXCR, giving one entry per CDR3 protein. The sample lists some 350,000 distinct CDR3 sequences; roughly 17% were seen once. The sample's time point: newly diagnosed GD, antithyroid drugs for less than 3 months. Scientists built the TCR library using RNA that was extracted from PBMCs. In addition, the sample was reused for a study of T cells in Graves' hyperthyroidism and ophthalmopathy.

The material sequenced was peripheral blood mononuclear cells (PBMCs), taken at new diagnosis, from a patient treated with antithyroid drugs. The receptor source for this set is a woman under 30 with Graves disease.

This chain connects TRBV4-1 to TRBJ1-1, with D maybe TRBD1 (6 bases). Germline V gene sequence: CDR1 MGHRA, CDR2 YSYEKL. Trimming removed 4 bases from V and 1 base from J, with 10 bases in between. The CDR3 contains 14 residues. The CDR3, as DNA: TGCGCCAGCAGCCGAGGGGGGGGGAACACTGAAGCTTTCTTT. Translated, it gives CASSRGGGNTEAFF.

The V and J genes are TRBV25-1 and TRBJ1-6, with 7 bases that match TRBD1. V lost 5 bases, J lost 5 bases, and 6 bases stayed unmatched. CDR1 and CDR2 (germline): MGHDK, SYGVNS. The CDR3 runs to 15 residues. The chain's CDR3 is CASSTRQGNNSPLHF. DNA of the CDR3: TGTGCCAGCAGTACCCGACAGGGAAATAATTCACCCCTCCACTTT.

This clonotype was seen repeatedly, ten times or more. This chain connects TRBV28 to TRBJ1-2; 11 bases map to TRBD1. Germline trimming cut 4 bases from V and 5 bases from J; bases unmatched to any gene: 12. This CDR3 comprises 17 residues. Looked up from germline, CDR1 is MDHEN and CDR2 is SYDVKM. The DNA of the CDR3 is TGTGCCAGCAGTTCCCAGGACAGGGGGCGCAGAGGTTATGGCTACACCTTC. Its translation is CASSSQDRGRRGYGYTF.

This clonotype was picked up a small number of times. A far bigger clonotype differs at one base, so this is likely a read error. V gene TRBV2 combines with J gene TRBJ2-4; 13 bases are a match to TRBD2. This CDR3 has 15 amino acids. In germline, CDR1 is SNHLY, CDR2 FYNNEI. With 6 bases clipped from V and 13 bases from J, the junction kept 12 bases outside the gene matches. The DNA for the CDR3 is TGTGCCAGCAGCCAAACTAGCGGGGGGGCCCATGAGCAGTACTTC. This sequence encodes CASSQTSGGAHEQYF.

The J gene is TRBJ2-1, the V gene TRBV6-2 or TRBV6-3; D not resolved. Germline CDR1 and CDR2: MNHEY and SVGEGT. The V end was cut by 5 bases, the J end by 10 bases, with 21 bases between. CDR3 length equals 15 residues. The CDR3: CASSVHGSALPEQFF. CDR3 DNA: TGTGCCAGCAGTGTACATGGTTCTGCCCTTCCCGAGCAGTTCTTC.

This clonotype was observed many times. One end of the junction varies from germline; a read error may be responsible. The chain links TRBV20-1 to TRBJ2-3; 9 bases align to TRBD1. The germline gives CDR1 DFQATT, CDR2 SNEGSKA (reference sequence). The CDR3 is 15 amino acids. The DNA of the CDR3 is TGCAGTGCCAATCCCCTGACAGGGGGGACAGGTACGCAGTATTTT. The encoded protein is CSANPLTGGTGTQYF.

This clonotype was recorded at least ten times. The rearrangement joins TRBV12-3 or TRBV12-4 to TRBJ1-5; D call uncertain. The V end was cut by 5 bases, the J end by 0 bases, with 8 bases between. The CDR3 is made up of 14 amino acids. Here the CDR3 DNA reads TGTGCCAGCAGTGACACGGATAGCAATCAGCCCCAGCATTTT. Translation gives CASSDTDSNQPQHF.

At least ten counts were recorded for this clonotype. The CDR3: CSGHAPRNTEAFF. The DNA for the CDR3 is TGCAGCGGCCATGCACCCAGGAACACTGAAGCTTTCTTT. The chain uses TRBV29-1 and TRBJ1-1; D is unresolved. The CDR3 length is 13 residues. With 7 bases removed from V and 1 base from J, the gap between germline ends came to 13 bases. In germline, CDR1 is SQVTM, CDR2 ANQGSEA. The full variable domain, rest sourced from reference TRBV29-1 and TRBJ1-1, is SAVISQKPSRDICQRGTSLTIQCQVDSQVTMMFWYRQQPGQSLTLIATANQGSEATYESGFVIDKFPISRPNLTFSTLTVSNMSPEDSSIYLCSGHAPRNTEAFFGQGTRLTVV.

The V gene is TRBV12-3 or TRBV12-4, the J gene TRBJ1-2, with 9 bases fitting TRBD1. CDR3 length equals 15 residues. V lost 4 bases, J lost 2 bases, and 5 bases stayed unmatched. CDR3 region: CASSSRTGENYGYTF. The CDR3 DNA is TGTGCCAGCAGTTCCAGGACAGGGGAAAACTATGGCTACACCTTC.

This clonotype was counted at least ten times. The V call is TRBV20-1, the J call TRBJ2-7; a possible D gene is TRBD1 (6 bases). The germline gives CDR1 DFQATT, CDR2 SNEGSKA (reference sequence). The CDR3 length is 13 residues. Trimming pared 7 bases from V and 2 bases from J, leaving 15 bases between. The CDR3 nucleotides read TGCAGTGGAGAAACAGGGAGAACCTACGAGCAGTACTTC. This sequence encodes CSGETGRTYEQYF.

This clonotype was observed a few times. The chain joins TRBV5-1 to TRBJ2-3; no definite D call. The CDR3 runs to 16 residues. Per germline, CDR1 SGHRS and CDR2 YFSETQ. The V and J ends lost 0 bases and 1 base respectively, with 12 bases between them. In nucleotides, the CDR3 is TGCGCCAGCAGCTTGGATGTTAGACAACGCACAGATACGCAGTATTTT. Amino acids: CASSLDVRQRTDTQYF.

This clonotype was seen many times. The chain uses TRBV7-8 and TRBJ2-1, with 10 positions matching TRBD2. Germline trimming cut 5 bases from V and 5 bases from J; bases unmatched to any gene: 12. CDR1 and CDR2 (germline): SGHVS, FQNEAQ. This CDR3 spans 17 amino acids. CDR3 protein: CASSPRPGTSVNNEQFF. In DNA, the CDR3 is TGTGCCAGCAGCCCGAGACCCGGGACTAGCGTCAACAATGAGCAGTTCTTC.

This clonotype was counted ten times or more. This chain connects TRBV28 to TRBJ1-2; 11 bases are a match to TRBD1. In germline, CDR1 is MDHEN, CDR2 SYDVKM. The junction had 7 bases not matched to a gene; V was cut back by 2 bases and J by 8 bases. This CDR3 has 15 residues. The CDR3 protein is CASSLTSGQGGGYTF. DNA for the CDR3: TGTGCCAGCAGTTTAACCTCGGGACAGGGGGGAGGCTACACCTTC.

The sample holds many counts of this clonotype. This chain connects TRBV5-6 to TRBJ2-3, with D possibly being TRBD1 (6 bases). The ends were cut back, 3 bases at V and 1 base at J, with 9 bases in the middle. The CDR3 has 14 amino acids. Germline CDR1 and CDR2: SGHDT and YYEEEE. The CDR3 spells CASSWRTGTDTQYF. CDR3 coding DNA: TGTGCCAGCAGCTGGCGGACAGGCACAGATACGCAGTATTTT.

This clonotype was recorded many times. The CDR3: CASSLHQGESQPQHF. In DNA form, the CDR3 reads TGTGCCAGCAGTCTCCATCAGGGGGAATCTCAGCCCCAGCATTTT. This rearrangement joins TRBV28 to TRBJ1-5; 7 bases match TRBD1. The CDR3 runs 15 residues. J lost 6 bases, V lost 5 bases, and 10 bases had no gene match. Per germline, CDR1 MDHEN and CDR2 SYDVKM. Looking up the rest from reference TRBV28 and TRBJ1-5 gives the full variable domain: DVKVTQSSRYLVKRTGEKVFLECVQDMDHENMFWYRQDPGLGLRLIYFSYDVKMKEKGDIPEGYSVSREKKERFSLILESASTNQTSMYLCASSLHQGESQPQHFGDGTRLSIL.

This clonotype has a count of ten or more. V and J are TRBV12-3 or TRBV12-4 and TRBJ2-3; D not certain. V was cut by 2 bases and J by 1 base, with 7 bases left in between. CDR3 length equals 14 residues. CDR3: CASSLMQGTDTQYF. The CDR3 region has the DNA TGTGCCAGCAGTTTAATGCAGGGCACAGATACGCAGTATTTT.

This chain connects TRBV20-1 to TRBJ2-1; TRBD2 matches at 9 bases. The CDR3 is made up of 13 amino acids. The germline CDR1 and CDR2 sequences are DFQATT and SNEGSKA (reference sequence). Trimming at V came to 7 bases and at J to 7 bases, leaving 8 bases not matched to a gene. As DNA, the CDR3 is TGCAGTGTTCGCGGGAGGGCGGTTAATGAGCAGTTCTTC. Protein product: CSVRGRAVNEQFF.

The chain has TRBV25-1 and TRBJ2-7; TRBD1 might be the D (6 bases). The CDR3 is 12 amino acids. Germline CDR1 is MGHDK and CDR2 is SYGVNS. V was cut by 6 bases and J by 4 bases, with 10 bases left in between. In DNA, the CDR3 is TGTGCCAGCAGAGAGGGGGAGTACGAGCAGTACTTC. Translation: CASREGEYEQYF.

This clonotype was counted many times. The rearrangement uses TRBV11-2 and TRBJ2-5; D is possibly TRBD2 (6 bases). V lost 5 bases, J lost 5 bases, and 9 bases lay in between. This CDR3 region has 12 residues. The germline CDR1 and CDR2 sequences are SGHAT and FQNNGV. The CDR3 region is CASSQSGETQYF. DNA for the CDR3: TGTGCCAGCAGCCAGAGCGGGGAGACCCAGTACTTC.

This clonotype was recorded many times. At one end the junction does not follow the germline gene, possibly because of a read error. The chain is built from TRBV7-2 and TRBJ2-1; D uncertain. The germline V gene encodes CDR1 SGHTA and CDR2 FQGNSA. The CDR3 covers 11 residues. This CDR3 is CASGLGYEQFF. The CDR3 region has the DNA TGTGCCAGCGGCTTGGGCTATGAGCAGTTCTTC. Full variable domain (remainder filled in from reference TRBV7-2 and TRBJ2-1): GAGVSQSPSNKVTEKGKDVELRCDPISGHTALYWYRQSLGQGLEFLIYFQGNSAPDKSGLPSDRFSAERTGGSVSTLTIQRTQQEDSAVYLCASGLGYEQFFGPGTRLTVL.

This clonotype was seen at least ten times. CDR3 coding DNA: TGTGCCAGCAGCCTACGACAGGGGGACGCAGATACGCAGTATTTT. Its translation is CASSLRQGDADTQYF. V gene TRBV6-1 combines with J gene TRBJ2-3; TRBD1 aligns across 9 bases. The length of the CDR3 is 15 residues. The V gene end was trimmed by 6 bases and the J gene end by 4 bases; junction bases not matched to a gene: 8. The germline V gene has CDR1 MNHNS and CDR2 SASEGT.

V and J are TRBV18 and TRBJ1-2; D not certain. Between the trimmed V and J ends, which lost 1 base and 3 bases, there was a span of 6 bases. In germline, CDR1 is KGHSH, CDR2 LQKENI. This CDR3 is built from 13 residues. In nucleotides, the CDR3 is TGTGCCAGCTCACCACGCCCGGACTATGGCTACACCTTC. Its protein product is CASSPRPDYGYTF. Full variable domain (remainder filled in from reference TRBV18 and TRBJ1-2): NAGVMQNPRHLVRRRGQEARLRCSPMKGHSHVYWYRQLPEEGLKFMVYLQKENIIDESGMPKERFSAEFPKEGPSILRIQQVVRGDSAAYFCASSPRPDYGYTFGSGTRLTVV.

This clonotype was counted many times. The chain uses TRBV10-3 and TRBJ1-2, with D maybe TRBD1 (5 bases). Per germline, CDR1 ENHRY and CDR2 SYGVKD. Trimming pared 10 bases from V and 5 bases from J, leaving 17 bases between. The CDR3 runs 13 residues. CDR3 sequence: CATGDGTRYGYTF. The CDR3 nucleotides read TGTGCCACCGGGGACGGGACTAGATATGGCTACACCTTC.

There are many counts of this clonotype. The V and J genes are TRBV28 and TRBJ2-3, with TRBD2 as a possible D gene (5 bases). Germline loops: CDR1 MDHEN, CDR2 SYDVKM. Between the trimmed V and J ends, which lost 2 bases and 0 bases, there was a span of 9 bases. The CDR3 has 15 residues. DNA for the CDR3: TGTGCCAGCAGTTTACGCGGGCCGAGCACAGATACGCAGTATTTT. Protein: CASSLRGPSTDTQYF.